The 2 T cell receptor beta chains below all came from one sample that was sequenced in a study of post-analysis software for immune sequencing data. General study results and limits: Elevated frequency relative to controls characterized roughly 5 TRBV segments in patients, TRBV5-6, TRBV5-1 and TRBV20-1 among them.

These receptors' targets are unknown. Each TCR beta cDNA library carried unique molecular identifiers. MiXCR, run by TCRdb on the PCR reads, gives a single entry per CDR3 protein. The profile shows 700,000 to 900,000 distinct CDR3 sequences, more than 45% of them singletons. Sample: blood. The receptor source for this set is a girl aged 10 to 17 with multiple sclerosis.

This clonotype was counted a few times. The rearrangement uses TRBV12-3 or TRBV12-4 and TRBJ2-5; 9 bases line up with TRBD2. Germline trimming cut 6 bases from V and 2 bases from J; bases unmatched to any gene: 10. There are 16 residues in the CDR3. This chain's CDR3 is CASSSAGGRAQETQYF. As DNA, the CDR3 is TGTGCCAGCAGCTCGGCGGGAGGGCGGGCGCAAGAGACCCAGTACTTC.

The V and J genes are TRBV20-1 and TRBJ2-7; D perhaps matches TRBD2 (6 bases). CDR3 length: 13 residues. The V gene lost 4 bases and the J gene lost 2 bases, with 12 bases spanning the gap. Per germline, CDR1 DFQATT and CDR2 SNEGSKA (reference sequence). The CDR3 loop is CSAKGLRPYEQYF. The CDR3 nucleotides read TGCAGTGCTAAGGGACTCCGTCCCTACGAGCAGTACTTC.